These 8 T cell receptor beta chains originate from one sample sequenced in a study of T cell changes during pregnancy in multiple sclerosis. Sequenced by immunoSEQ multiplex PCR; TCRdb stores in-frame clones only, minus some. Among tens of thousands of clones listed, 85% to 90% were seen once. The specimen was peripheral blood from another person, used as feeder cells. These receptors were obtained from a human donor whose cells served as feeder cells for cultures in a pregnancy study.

CDR3 in amino acids: CASSLAGDGYGYTF. The CDR3 DNA reads TGTGCCAGCAGCTTGGCCGGGGACGGATATGGCTACACCTTC. The chain joins TRBV5-6 to TRBJ1-2; a possible D gene is TRBD1 (5 bases). The germline V and J ends were trimmed by 0 bases and 5 bases, with 11 bases remaining between them. This CDR3 contains 14 residues. Germline CDR1 SGHDT, CDR2 YYEEEE.

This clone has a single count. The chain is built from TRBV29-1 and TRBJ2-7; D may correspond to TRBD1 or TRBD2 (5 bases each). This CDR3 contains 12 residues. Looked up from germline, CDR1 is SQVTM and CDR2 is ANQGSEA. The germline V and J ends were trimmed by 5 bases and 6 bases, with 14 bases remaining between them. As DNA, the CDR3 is TGCAGCGTTTCACGGGGCGGAGGCGAGCAGTACTTC. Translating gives CSVSRGGGEQYF.

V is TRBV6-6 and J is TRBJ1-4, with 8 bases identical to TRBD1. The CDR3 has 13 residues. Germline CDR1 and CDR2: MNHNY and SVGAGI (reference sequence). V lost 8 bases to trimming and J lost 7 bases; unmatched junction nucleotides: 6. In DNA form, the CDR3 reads TGTGCCAGCGGGGGGACAGGAGCTGAAAAACTGTTTTTT. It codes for CASGGTGAEKLFF.

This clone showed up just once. DNA for the CDR3: TGCGCCAGCAGTTCGATCGGGGCAGATACGCAGTATTTT. Its protein is CASSSIGADTQYF. This chain joins TRBV5-1 and TRBJ2-3; D may be TRBD2 (5 bases). CDR3 length: 13 residues. Germline V gene sequence: CDR1 SGHRS, CDR2 YFSETQ. Trimming pared 5 bases from V and 4 bases from J, leaving 11 bases between.

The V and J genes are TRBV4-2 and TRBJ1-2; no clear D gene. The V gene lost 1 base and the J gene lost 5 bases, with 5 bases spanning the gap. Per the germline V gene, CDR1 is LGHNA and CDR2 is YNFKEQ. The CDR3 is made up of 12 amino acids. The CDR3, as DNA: TGTGCCAGCAGCCAAGTAGGGTATGGCTACACCTTC. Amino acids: CASSQVGYGYTF.

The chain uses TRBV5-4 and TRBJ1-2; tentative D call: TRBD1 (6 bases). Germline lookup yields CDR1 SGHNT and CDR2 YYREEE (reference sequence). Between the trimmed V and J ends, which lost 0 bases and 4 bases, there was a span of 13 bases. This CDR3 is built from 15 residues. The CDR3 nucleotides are TGTGCCAGCAGCTTGGGACAGGCAGCCTTCTATGGCTACACCTTC. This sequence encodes CASSLGQAAFYGYTF.

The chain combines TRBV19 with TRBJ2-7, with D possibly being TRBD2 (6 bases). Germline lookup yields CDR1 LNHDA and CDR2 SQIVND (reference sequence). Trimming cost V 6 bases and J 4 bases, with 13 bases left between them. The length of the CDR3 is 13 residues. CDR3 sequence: CASRAGGEYEQYF. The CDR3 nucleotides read TGTGCCAGTAGGGCCGGGGGTGAATACGAGCAGTACTTC.

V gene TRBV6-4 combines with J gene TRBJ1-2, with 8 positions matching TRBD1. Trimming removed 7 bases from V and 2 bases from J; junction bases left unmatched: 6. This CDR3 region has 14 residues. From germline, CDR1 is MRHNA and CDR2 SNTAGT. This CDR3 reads CASTRQGRNYGYTF. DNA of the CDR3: TGTGCCAGCACCCGACAGGGGCGAAACTATGGCTACACCTTC.